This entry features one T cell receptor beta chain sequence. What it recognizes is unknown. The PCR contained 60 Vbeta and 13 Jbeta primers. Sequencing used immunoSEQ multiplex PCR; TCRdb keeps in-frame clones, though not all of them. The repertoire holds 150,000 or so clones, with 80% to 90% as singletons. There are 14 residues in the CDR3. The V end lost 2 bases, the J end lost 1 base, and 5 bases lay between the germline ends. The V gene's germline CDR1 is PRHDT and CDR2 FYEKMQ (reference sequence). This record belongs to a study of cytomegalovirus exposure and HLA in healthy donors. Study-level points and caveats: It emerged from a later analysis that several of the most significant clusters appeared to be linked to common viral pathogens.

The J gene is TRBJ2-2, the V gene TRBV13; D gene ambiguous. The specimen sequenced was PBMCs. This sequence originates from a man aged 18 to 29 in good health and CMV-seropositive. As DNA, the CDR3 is TGTGCCAGCAGCTTATCGGGGAACACCGGGGAGCTGTTTTTT. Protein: CASSLSGNTGELFF.